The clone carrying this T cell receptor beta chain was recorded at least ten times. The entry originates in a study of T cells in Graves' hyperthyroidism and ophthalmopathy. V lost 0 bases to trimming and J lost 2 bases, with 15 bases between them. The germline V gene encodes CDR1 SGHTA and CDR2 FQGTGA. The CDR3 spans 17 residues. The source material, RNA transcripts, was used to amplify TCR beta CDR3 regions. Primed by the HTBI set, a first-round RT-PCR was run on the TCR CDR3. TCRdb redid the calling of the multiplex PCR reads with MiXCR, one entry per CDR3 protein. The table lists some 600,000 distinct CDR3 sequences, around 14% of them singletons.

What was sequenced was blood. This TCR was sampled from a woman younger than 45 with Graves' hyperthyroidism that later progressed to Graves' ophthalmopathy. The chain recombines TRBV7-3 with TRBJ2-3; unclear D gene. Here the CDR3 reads CASSLTSVQSHTDTQYF. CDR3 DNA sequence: TGTGCCAGCAGCTTAACTTCGGTACAGTCACACACAGATACGCAGTATTTT. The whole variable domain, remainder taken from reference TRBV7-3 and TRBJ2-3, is GAGVSQTPSNKVTEKGKYVELRCDPISGHTALYWYRQSLGQGPEFLIYFQGTGAADDSGLPNDRFFAVRPEGSVSTLKIQRTERGDSAVYLCASSLTSVQSHTDTQYFGPGTRLTVL.